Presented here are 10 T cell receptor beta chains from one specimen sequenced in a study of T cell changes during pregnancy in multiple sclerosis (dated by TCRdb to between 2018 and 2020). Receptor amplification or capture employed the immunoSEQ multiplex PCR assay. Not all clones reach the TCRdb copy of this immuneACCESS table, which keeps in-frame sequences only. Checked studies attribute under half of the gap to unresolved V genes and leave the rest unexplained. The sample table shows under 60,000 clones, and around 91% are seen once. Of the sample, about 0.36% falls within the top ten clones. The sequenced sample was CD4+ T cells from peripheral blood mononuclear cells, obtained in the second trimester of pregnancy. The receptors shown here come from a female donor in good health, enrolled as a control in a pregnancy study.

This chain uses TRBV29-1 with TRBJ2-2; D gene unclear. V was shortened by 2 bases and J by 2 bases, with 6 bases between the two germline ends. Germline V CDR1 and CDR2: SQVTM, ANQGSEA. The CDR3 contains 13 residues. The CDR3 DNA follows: TGCAGCGTTGAACAGGCTAACACCGGGGAGCTGTTTTTT. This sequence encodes CSVEQANTGELFF.

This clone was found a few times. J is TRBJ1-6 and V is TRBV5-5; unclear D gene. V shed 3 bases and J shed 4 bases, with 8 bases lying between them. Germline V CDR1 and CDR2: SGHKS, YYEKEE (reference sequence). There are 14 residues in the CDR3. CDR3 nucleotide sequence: TGTGCCAGCAGCTCGGTTGTATATAATTCACCCCTCCACTTT. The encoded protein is CASSSVVYNSPLHF.

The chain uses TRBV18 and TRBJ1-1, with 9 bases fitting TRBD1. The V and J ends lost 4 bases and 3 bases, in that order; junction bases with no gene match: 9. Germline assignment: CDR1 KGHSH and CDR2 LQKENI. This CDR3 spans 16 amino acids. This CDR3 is CASSRGQGIAYTEAFF. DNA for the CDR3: TGTGCCAGCTCACGGGGACAGGGTATTGCGTACACTGAAGCTTTCTTT.

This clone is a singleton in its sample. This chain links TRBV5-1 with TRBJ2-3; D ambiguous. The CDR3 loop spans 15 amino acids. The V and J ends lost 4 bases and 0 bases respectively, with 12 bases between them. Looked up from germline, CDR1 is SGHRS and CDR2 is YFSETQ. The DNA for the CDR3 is TGCGCCAGCAGCAATAGACTGATTAGCACAGATACGCAGTATTTT. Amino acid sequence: CASSNRLISTDTQYF.

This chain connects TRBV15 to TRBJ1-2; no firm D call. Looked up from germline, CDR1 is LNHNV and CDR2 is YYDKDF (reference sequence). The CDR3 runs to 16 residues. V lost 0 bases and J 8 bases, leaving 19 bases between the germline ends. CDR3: CATSRDTSASVSGYTF. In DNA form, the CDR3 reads TGTGCCACCAGCAGAGATACTAGCGCTTCGGTGTCGGGCTACACCTTC.

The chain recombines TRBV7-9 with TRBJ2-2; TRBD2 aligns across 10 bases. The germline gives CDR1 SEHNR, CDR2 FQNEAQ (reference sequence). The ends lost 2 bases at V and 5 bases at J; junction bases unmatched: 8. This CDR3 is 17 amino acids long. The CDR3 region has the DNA TGTGCCAGCAGCTTAAGACTAGCGGGTACCGTAACCGGGGAGCTGTTTTTT. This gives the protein CASSLRLAGTVTGELFF.

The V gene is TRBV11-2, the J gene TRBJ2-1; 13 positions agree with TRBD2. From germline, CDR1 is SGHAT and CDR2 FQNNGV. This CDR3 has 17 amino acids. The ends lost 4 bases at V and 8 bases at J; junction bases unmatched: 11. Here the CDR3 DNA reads TGTGCCAGCAGCTCGACAATACTAGCGGGGGGGGTGGATGAGCAGTTCTTC. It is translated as CASSSTILAGGVDEQFF.

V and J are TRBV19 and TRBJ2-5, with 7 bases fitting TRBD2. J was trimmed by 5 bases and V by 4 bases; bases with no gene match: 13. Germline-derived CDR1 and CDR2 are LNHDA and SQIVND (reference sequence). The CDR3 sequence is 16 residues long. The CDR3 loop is CASSKFGSGNVETQYF. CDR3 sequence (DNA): TGTGCCAGTAGTAAGTTCGGCAGCGGGAATGTGGAGACCCAGTACTTC.

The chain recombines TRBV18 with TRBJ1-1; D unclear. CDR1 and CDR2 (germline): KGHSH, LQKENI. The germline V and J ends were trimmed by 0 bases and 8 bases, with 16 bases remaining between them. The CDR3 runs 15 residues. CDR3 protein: CASSPPGAGRSEAFF. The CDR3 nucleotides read TGTGCCAGCTCACCACCGGGAGCAGGACGGTCGGAAGCTTTCTTT.

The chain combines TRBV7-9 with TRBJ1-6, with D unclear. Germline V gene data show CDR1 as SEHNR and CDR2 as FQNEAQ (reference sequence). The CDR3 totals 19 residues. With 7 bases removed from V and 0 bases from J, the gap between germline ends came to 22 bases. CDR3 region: CASTFTLLDGSSYNSPLHF. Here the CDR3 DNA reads TGTGCCAGCACCTTTACTCTGCTGGACGGGAGCTCCTATAATTCACCCCTCCACTTT.